The subject of this entry is one TCR beta chain. Its antigen is unknown. No clone much larger than this one lies a single base away; base qualities are absent. CDR3 length: 15 amino acids, cysteine to phenylalanine. Only CDR3 DNA remains: 45 bases, in frame from the first base. V loses 1 base, J loses 4 bases, and the germline ends lie 13 bases apart. CDR1 is given as KGHDR and CDR2 as SFDVKD, both from the germline V gene. This sample is part of a study of blood T cell repertoires in COVID-19 (dated by TCRdb to the early 2020s). Regarding the research as a whole: Collaborator samples came from the United States, Italy and Spain and covered acute and convalescent phases of COVID-19. The prospective study material was composed of cDNA or gDNA derived from T cells, B-cell-depleted T cells, or PBMCs. Deeply sampled blood TCRbeta repertoires from subjects exposed to, actively infected with, or recovered from COVID-19 were included in the dataset. The repertoires were made available in a free public database intended to serve as a resource for research on the immune response to SARS-CoV-2. The samples were drawn from the first 160 participants of the ongoing ImmuneRACE study and from some 1,300 subjects provided by 6 global collaborators. Sample metadata almost always included a de-identified subject ID, COVID-19 status, age in years and sex. Where available, HLA class I and class II types were obtained from metadata supplied by the sample provider rather than from assay-based typing.

Each collaborating institution followed its own protocols to collect whole blood in K2EDTA tubes. For TCRbeta analysis, collaborator samples were shipped as frozen whole blood, as isolated PBMCs, or as DNA extracted from either sample type. TCRbeta CDR3 regions were amplified from genomic DNA using the immunoSEQ Assay, a bias-controlled multiplex PCR. On the study's bioinformatics: Nucleated cell counts per sample were estimated from amplification of reference gene primers within the assay. Sequence reads were collapsed and filtered to measure the absolute abundance of every unique TCRbeta CDR3 rearrangement. For each sample, productive Simpson clonality was calculated as the square root of Simpson's diversity index over productive rearrangements. What TCRdb holds here is the immuneACCESS table cut down to in-frame rearrangements. Part of the clones is not present; checked against another copy, under half of the missing clones reflect an unresolved V gene, and the others are unexplained. The V and J calls and clone size are taken from that table; D and trimming were inferred from the DNA. Present in this sample are 110,000 or so clones, around 84% of which were seen just once. The ten largest clones take up about 8.1% of the sample.

On the study overall, not on this receptor specifically: The amount of clinical and demographic metadata varied by source and participant and was provided uncurated.

The sequence was collected from a middle-aged woman with acute or convalescent COVID-19. The chain was built from TRBV24-1 and TRBJ2-7; the D gene assignment is ambiguous. The sequencing sample was made of peripheral blood. This receptor carries the CDR3 CATSDLTPRWYEQYF. The DNA sequence is given as TGTGCCACCAGTGATTTAACCCCACGGTGGTACGAGCAGTACTTC.